This T cell receptor beta chain originates from a study of control samples from healthy donors and cancer patients. Germline assignment: CDR1 SQVTM and CDR2 ANQGSEA. The CDR3 is 12 amino acids. V lost 3 bases and J 4 bases, leaving 9 bases between the germline ends. This table comes from immunoSEQ multiplex PCR, and its TCRdb copy is limited to in-frame clones, with some not included. The top ten hold 3.2% of the sample, which has some 150,000 clones, 75% to 95% seen once. Sample: blood. The chain links TRBV29-1 to TRBJ2-5; a possible D gene is TRBD1 (5 bases). The sequence came from a man aged 25 to 45 in good health. The CDR3 coding sequence is TGCAGCGTTGAGACAGTTGCAGAGACCCAGTACTTC. This gives the protein CSVETVAETQYF.